The 6 T cell receptor beta chains given below trace back to one sample, sequenced in a study of cytomegalovirus exposure and HLA in healthy donors. Primers included in the PCR were 60 Vbeta and 13 Jbeta primers. Here immunoSEQ multiplex PCR was the method, and the copy in TCRdb shows in-frame clones only, minus some. The data hold over 150,000 clones, with roughly 80% observed a single time. The sample was PBMCs. These TCRs come from a young woman in good health and CMV-seropositive.

The chain employs TRBV18 and TRBJ2-7; 7 bases match TRBD1. V shed 4 bases and J 3 bases; nucleotides not matched to a gene: 9. Germline CDR1 reads KGHSH; CDR2 reads LQKENI. The CDR3 has 15 residues. The CDR3 loop reads CASSRQGDLNYEQYF. The CDR3 bases are TGTGCCAGCTCACGCCAGGGGGATCTAAACTACGAGCAGTACTTC.

The chain recombines TRBV5-1 with TRBJ2-1; D is perhaps TRBD2 (6 bases). In germline, CDR1 is SGHRS, CDR2 YFSETQ. V dropped 1 base and J dropped 2 bases, with 10 bases sitting between them. The CDR3 loop spans 15 amino acids. The CDR3, as DNA: TGCGCCAGCAGCTTGACGGGGGTCACCTACAATGAGCAGTTCTTC. It is translated as CASSLTGVTYNEQFF.

The chain links TRBV7-8 to TRBJ1-1; tentatively, D is TRBD1 (6 bases). Germline CDR1 reads SGHVS; CDR2 reads FQNEAQ. The germline V and J ends were trimmed by 3 bases and 4 bases, with 9 bases remaining between them. CDR3 length: 13 residues. The CDR3 bases are TGTGCCAGCAGCTTGACAGGTGCCACTGAAGCTTTCTTT. Encoded protein: CASSLTGATEAFF. Full variable domain (remainder filled in from reference TRBV7-8 and TRBJ1-1): GAGVSQSPRYKVAKRGQDVALRCDPISGHVSLFWYQQALGQGPEFLTYFQNEAQLDKSGLPSDRFFAERPEGSVSTLKIQRTQQEDSAVYLCASSLTGATEAFFGQGTRLTVV.

A few counts support this clone. The chain uses TRBV28 and TRBJ1-1, with a weak D call TRBD1 (5 bases). Germline lookup yields CDR1 MDHEN and CDR2 SYDVKM. This CDR3 is built from 14 residues. V dropped 5 bases and J dropped 1 base, with 11 bases sitting between them. For the CDR3, the DNA is TGTGCCAGCAGTCCCGACAGAGAGAACACTGAAGCTTTCTTT. This translates into CASSPDRENTEAFF.

This rearrangement joins TRBV30 to TRBJ1-6; a weak D match, TRBD1 (5 bases). The CDR3 is 11 amino acids. Trimming stripped 5 bases from V and 7 bases from J, with 6 bases between. Germline CDR1 and CDR2: GTSNPN and SVGIG (reference sequence). CDR3 sequence: CAWGGNSPLHF. The CDR3 DNA is TGTGCCTGGGGGGGGAATTCACCCCTCCACTTT.

The CDR3 spells CASSFRGELFF. The CDR3 coding sequence is TGTGCCAGCAGTTTTCGGGGGGAACTGTTTTTT. V usage is TRBV28 and J usage is TRBJ1-4; D may be TRBD1 (5 bases). Per the germline V gene, CDR1 is MDHEN and CDR2 is SYDVKM. CDR3 length: 11 amino acids. V lost 3 bases and J lost 12, with 8 bases in between.